The sequence of this TCR beta chain was determined in a study of blood T cell repertoires in COVID-19. About the research overall: The United States, Italy and Spain provided the acute and convalescent COVID-19 samples. PBMCs, B-cell-depleted T cells, or T cells were the source of the cDNA or gDNA that made up the material.

Authors' processing steps: Reference gene primer amplification gave estimated nucleated cell counts. Clones were read by immunoSEQ multiplex PCR, and TCRdb kept only the in-frame ones, dropping some. Clone size and the V and J calls come from that table; the DNA yielded D and trimming. The sample contains 110,000 to 150,000 clones, about 89% of which appear only once. The sequenced material came from peripheral blood. The sequence came from a man aged 55 to 70 with active or convalescent COVID-19.

The DNA for the CDR3 is TGTGCCCTCAGAGGCGGGGTGGGCACAGATACGCAGTATTTT. Its protein product is CALRGGVGTDTQYF. V and J are TRBV2 and TRBJ2-3, with a weak D call TRBD2 (6 bases). The germline V gene has CDR1 SNHLY and CDR2 FYNNEI. V lost 11 bases, J lost 1 base, and 16 bases lay in between. This CDR3 contains 14 residues. Together with reference TRBV2 and TRBJ2-3, the CDR3 gives the full variable domain: EPEVTQTPSHQVTQMGQEVILRCVPISNHLYFYWYRQILGQKVEFLVSFYNNEISEKSEIFDDQFSVERPDGSNFTLKIRSTKLEDSAMYFCALRGGVGTDTQYFGPGTRLTVL.